This T cell receptor beta chain was captured by sequencing in a study of neurological immune-mediated disorders. The cDNA was generated by 5'RACE with 10-nucleotide random UMIs. TCRdb processed the 5' RACE reads anew with MiXCR; each CDR3 protein has one entry. Here the sample spans approximately 28,000 distinct CDR3 sequences, around 17% being singletons. Germline V gives CDR1 SGHRS, CDR2 YFSETQ. The ends were cut back, 3 bases at V and 3 bases at J, with 13 bases in the middle. This CDR3 spans 14 amino acids. As to time point: technical triplicate 3. The receptor was isolated from a female donor with HTLV-1-associated myelopathy (HAM/TSP). The J gene is TRBJ2-7, the V gene TRBV5-1; a weak D match, TRBD1 (5 bases). Sequencing was performed on CD4+ T cells from blood. CDR3 sequence reads: CASSSRTGHYEQYF. The CDR3 nucleotides read TGCGCCAGCAGCTCCCGAACAGGACACTACGAGCAGTACTTC.